This T cell receptor (beta chain) comes out of a study of T cell repertoires in cytomegalovirus infection. Study in general: TCR beta signatures that were public indicated CMV infection and matching HLA type.

TCRdb re-called the reads through MiXCR, storing one row per CDR3 protein. The table lists about 180,000 distinct CDR3 sequences, around an eighth of them singletons, with about a quarter in the top ten. Overall study results and limits: Adding up the frequency of public TCR beta families identified people who carried CMV plus the relevant HLA. Ex vivo responses were dominated by HLA-C-restricted CMV-specific TCR beta clonotypes.

This clonotype was detected ten times or more. The antigen remains undetermined. Between the trimmed V and J ends, which lost 2 bases and 7 bases, there was a span of 20 bases. Germline V lookup: CDR1 SGHDN, CDR2 FVKESK. The CDR3 extends over 16 amino acids. Sequenced: PBMCs. The chain has TRBV14 and TRBJ1-2, with D maybe TRBD1 (6 bases). This TCR was recovered from a human donor in good health (CMV status not recorded). Some clones in this sample may be carry-over from other donors' samples. The CDR3 region is CASSQLPGQTSSGYTF. The CDR3 DNA is TGTGCCAGCAGCCAACTCCCCGGACAGACGTCGAGTGGCTACACCTTC.